The 15 T cell receptor beta chains listed next were all sequenced from one sample in a study of cytomegalovirus exposure and HLA in healthy donors. Produced via immunoSEQ multiplex PCR; TCRdb's table is partial and in-frame only. The table shows more than 300,000 clones, with 70% to 90% occurring only once. Material: PBMCs. Receptors were obtained from a woman between 18 and 29 years old in good health and CMV-seronegative.

The rearrangement uses TRBV28 and TRBJ2-7; 9 bases map to TRBD1. CDR1 and CDR2 from the germline V gene are MDHEN and SYDVKM. Losses at the gene ends were 7 bases for V and 3 bases for J; bases not matched to a gene: 10. CDR3 length: 15 amino acids. The CDR3 sequence: CASNTPGQGIYEQYF. For the CDR3, the DNA is TGTGCCAGCAATACCCCGGGACAGGGAATCTACGAGCAGTACTTC.

The CDR3: CASIQGSGANEQFF. In nucleotides, the CDR3 is TGTGCCAGCATCCAGGGTAGCGGCGCCAATGAGCAGTTCTTC. This rearrangement joins TRBV7-2 to TRBJ2-1; tentatively, D is TRBD2 (6 bases). This CDR3 is 14 amino acids long. Germline assignment: CDR1 SGHTA and CDR2 FQGNSA. V lost 7 bases to trimming and J lost 6 bases, with 16 bases between them.

The V call is TRBV2, the J call TRBJ2-7; 7 nucleotides agree with TRBD1. Germline V gives CDR1 SNHLY, CDR2 FYNNEI. After removal of 6 bases from V and 3 bases from J, the junction contained 11 bases not matched to a gene. The CDR3 spans 15 residues. The chain's CDR3 is CASSLGGRGRYEQYF. CDR3 nucleotide sequence: TGTGCCAGCAGCTTAGGGGGCAGGGGCCGCTACGAGCAGTACTTC.

This clone appeared a single time. V usage is TRBV30 and J usage is TRBJ1-3; 12 bases are a match to TRBD1. The CDR3 is 14 residues long. Trimming took 2 bases from V and 6 from J; bases not matched to a gene: 2. Germline CDR1 is GTSNPN and CDR2 is SVGIG (reference sequence). In DNA, the CDR3 is TGTGCCTGGAGTCGGGGACAGGGGGCAAACACCATATATTTT. Protein sequence: CAWSRGQGANTIYF.

The V and J genes are TRBV5-1 and TRBJ2-7; TRBD1 aligns across 9 bases. Germline V gene data show CDR1 as SGHRS and CDR2 as YFSETQ. Unmatched junction bases numbered 16, after V lost 4 bases and J lost 2 bases. The CDR3 totals 18 residues. CDR3 in DNA: TGCGCCAGCAGCCTGGATACAGGGGGCGGAGGATTCGCCTACGAGCAGTACTTC. Translating gives CASSLDTGGGGFAYEQYF.

The rearrangement uses TRBV6-6 and TRBJ1-5; D possibly corresponds to TRBD1 (5 bases). V lost 5 bases and J lost 3, with 14 bases in between. CDR3 length: 15 residues. Per the germline V gene, CDR1 is MNHNY and CDR2 is SVGAGI (reference sequence). The CDR3 coding sequence is TGTGCCAGCAGTGACCCCGCGGGGGACAATCAGCCCCAGCATTTT. The encoded protein is CASSDPAGDNQPQHF.

The V call is TRBV7-3, the J call TRBJ2-7, with 7 bases that match TRBD2. Germline assignment: CDR1 SGHTA and CDR2 FQGTGA. V lost 10 bases, J lost 9 bases, and 21 bases stayed unmatched. The CDR3 contains 15 residues. The CDR3 DNA sequence: TGTGCCACCCGCGAGTTTTCTCGGCGGGAGAACGGGCAGTACTTC. It encodes CATREFSRRENGQYF. Full variable domain (missing parts from reference TRBV7-3 and TRBJ2-7): GAGVSQTPSNKVTEKGKYVELRCDPISGHTALYWYRQSLGQGPEFLIYFQGTGAADDSGLPNDRFFAVRPEGSVSTLKIQRTERGDSAVYLCATREFSRRENGQYFGPGTRLTVT.

V usage is TRBV5-1 and J usage is TRBJ1-1; 7 nucleotides match TRBD1. The V gene's germline CDR1 is SGHRS and CDR2 YFSETQ. The trim removed 4 bases at V and 5 bases at J, leaving 14 bases unmatched. CDR3 length equals 16 residues. CDR3 coding DNA: TGCGCCAGCAGCCAAGGGGGTCAGGGGGTAGGTACTGAAGCTTTCTTT. Protein sequence: CASSQGGQGVGTEAFF.

This chain connects TRBV6-1 to TRBJ2-7; 8 positions match TRBD2. Germline CDR1 and CDR2: MNHNS and SASEGT. J was trimmed by 5 bases and V by 2 bases; bases with no gene match: 14. This CDR3 is built from 17 residues. For the CDR3, the DNA is TGTGCCAGCAGTGAAACCCCCGGAGCGGGAGAGTCGAACGAGCAGTACTTC. It codes for CASSETPGAGESNEQYF.

This chain joins TRBV2 and TRBJ1-4; D might be TRBD1 (5 bases). The length of the CDR3 is 14 residues. CDR1 and CDR2 from the germline V gene are SNHLY and FYNNEI. Trimming pared 5 bases from V and 2 bases from J, leaving 9 bases between. Written as DNA, the CDR3 is TGTGCCAGCAGTCGACAGAATACTAATGAAAAACTGTTTTTT. Its translation is CASSRQNTNEKLFF.

The genes are TRBV2 and TRBJ2-1; TRBD2 might be the D (6 bases). V lost 6 bases and J 2 bases, leaving 14 bases between the germline ends. The germline gives CDR1 SNHLY, CDR2 FYNNEI. There are 15 residues in the CDR3. CDR3 sequence: CASRDLATAYNEQFF. In nucleotides, the CDR3 is TGTGCCAGCAGGGACCTAGCGACGGCCTACAATGAGCAGTTCTTC.

The chain couples TRBV9 to TRBJ2-1, with TRBD2 matching over 10 bases. V lost 4 bases, J lost 5 bases, and 3 bases stayed unmatched. Germline CDR1 and CDR2: SGDLS and YYNGEE. The CDR3 loop spans 14 amino acids. CDR3 DNA: TGTGCCAGCAGCAACAGCGGGAGGGACAATGAGCAGTTCTTC. This translates into CASSNSGRDNEQFF.

A few counts support this clone. V and J are TRBV7-2 and TRBJ1-2; 7 bases agree with TRBD1. The V gene's germline CDR1 is SGHTA and CDR2 FQGNSA. V was clipped by 5 bases and J by 8 bases; unmatched bases: 14. The length of the CDR3 is 15 residues. CDR3 nucleotide sequence: TGTGCCAGCAGCCCCCGGGACAGTTCCTTCGTAGGCTACACCTTC. This translates into CASSPRDSSFVGYTF.

The chain has TRBV7-2 and TRBJ2-6; 8 positions match TRBD1. The CDR3 totals 17 residues. In germline, CDR1 is SGHTA, CDR2 FQGNSA. The V gene end was trimmed by 5 bases and the J gene end by 0 bases; junction bases not matched to a gene: 6. The DNA of the CDR3 is TGTGCCAGCAGCGTTAGACAGGGGAGCTCTGGGGCCAACGTCCTGACTTTC. Encoded protein: CASSVRQGSSGANVLTF.

The CDR3 region has the DNA TGTGCCAGCAGCTTAGGCCGGCTAGCGGCCTACGAGCAGTACTTC. Amino acids: CASSLGRLAAYEQYF. The genes are TRBV13 and TRBJ2-7; 7 bases match TRBD2. Germline V CDR1 and CDR2: PRHDT, FYEKMQ (reference sequence). The CDR3 length is 15 residues. The V gene end was trimmed by 0 bases and the J gene end by 2 bases; junction bases not matched to a gene: 4.